This T cell receptor (beta chain) was sequenced in a study of PD-L1 blockade in urothelial cancer. Overall study: Typically, measured as a median, blood samples had roughly 140,000 T cells.

Repertoires were generated with immunoSEQ multiplex PCR, while TCRdb's copy carries only in-frame clones and drops some. The sample holds 65,000 to 90,000 clones; less than 90% are singletons and the top ten take around a tenth. The time point: pretreatment peripheral blood. All patients carried locally advanced or metastatic urothelial carcinoma. The germline V and J ends were trimmed by 0 bases and 8 bases, with 17 bases remaining between them. Germline V lookup: CDR1 SGHRS, CDR2 YFSETQ. The CDR3 has 16 residues. The clonotype originates from a woman in her 70s with urothelial cancer. The sample here was PBMCs, taken around atezolizumab (anti-PD-L1) treatment. This chain connects TRBV5-1 to TRBJ1-4; D is ambiguous. Here the CDR3 reads CASSLGYTGAWEKLFF. The CDR3 coding sequence is TGCGCCAGCAGCTTGGGCTACACGGGAGCGTGGGAAAAACTGTTTTTT. The complete variable domain, with remaining parts taken from reference TRBV5-1 and TRBJ1-4, reads KAGVTQTPRYLIKTRGQQVTLSCSPISGHRSVSWYQQTPGQGLQFLFEYFSETQRNKGNFPGRFSGRQFSNSRSEMNVSTLELGDSALYLCASSLGYTGAWEKLFFGSGTQLSVL.